One sample yielded the 24 T cell receptor beta chains listed below, sequenced in a study of T cell repertoires in cytomegalovirus infection. TCRdb passed the reads through MiXCR, listing each CDR3 protein once. In the table there are about 310,000 distinct CDR3 sequences, roughly a tenth of which are singletons. The sequenced sample was PBMCs. The origin of the receptors is a human donor in good health (CMV status not recorded). Some clones in this sample may be carry-over from other donors' samples.

There are many counts of this clonotype. This chain joins TRBV7-9 and TRBJ1-4; no clear D. The ends were cut back, 5 bases at V and 8 bases at J, with 3 bases in the middle. This CDR3 is built from 10 residues. CDR1 SEHNR and CDR2 FQNEAQ come from the germline V gene (reference sequence). The DNA of the CDR3 is TGTGCCAGCAGCGGGGAAAAACTGTTTTTT. Translation: CASSGEKLFF. Looking up the rest from reference TRBV7-9 and TRBJ1-4 gives the full variable domain: DTGVSQNPRHKITKRGQNVTFRCDPISEHNRLYWYRQTLGQGPEFLTYFQNEAQLEKSRLLSDRFSAERPKGSFSTLEIQRTEQGDSAMYLCASSGEKLFFGSGTQLSVL.

V and J are TRBV29-1 and TRBJ1-1, with 7 bases matching TRBD1. With V trimmed by 7 bases and J by 6 bases, 14 bases remained unmatched. There are 14 residues in the CDR3. CDR1 and CDR2 (germline): SQVTM, ANQGSEA. CDR3 loop: CSAKEGARGAEAFF. In DNA form, the CDR3 reads TGCAGCGCAAAGGAGGGGGCGCGAGGAGCTGAAGCTTTCTTT.

This clonotype was detected ten times or more. The V and J genes are TRBV5-1 and TRBJ1-6; D gene unclear. V was clipped by 2 bases and J by 6 bases, with 12 bases between them. CDR3 size: 15 residues. CDR1 is SGHRS and CDR2 is YFSETQ in the germline V gene. The CDR3 bases are TGCGCCAGCAGCTTAAACCCCCAGGTTAATTCACCCCTCCACTTT. Translated, it gives CASSLNPQVNSPLHF.

This clonotype was observed many times. The chain is built from TRBV7-9 and TRBJ1-2; TRBD1 aligns across 8 bases. Germline CDR1 and CDR2: SEHNR and FQNEAQ (reference sequence). The V gene end was trimmed by 0 bases and the J gene end by 4 bases; junction bases not matched to a gene: 1. This CDR3 region has 14 residues. In DNA form, the CDR3 reads TGTGCCAGCAGCTTAGCCCAGGGGGCCTATGGCTACACCTTC. Its translation is CASSLAQGAYGYTF.

Many counts were recorded for this clonotype. The chain combines TRBV6-2 or TRBV6-3 with TRBJ2-1; D is perhaps TRBD1 (5 bases). The CDR3 has 15 amino acids. The germline V gene has CDR1 MNHEY and CDR2 SVGEGT. With 0 bases removed from V and 6 bases from J, the gap between germline ends came to 12 bases. The CDR3 region is CASSYSLWTSNEQFF. CDR3 in DNA: TGTGCCAGCAGTTACTCGTTGTGGACAAGCAATGAGCAGTTCTTC.

At least ten counts were recorded for this clonotype. This sequence joins TRBV12-5 and TRBJ2-5, with 8 bases lining up with TRBD2. With V trimmed by 5 bases and J by 3 bases, 5 bases remained unmatched. Germline V gene data show CDR1 as LGHNT and CDR2 as FRNRAP. There are 14 residues in the CDR3. The CDR3 DNA follows: TGTGCTAGTGGTCTACTAGCGGCCGAAGAGACCCAGTACTTC. Residues: CASGLLAAEETQYF.

This clonotype was counted between two and nine times. V and J are TRBV6-5 and TRBJ2-5; TRBD1 or TRBD2 may be the D gene (5 bases each). The CDR3 loop spans 14 amino acids. The germline V gene encodes CDR1 MNHEY and CDR2 SVGAGI. The V gene lost 6 bases and the J gene lost 1 base, with 12 bases spanning the gap. The CDR3 loop reads CASSPLGPQETQYF. The DNA for the CDR3 is TGTGCCAGCAGCCCCCTGGGACCCCAAGAGACCCAGTACTTC.

There are many counts of this clonotype. The chain uses TRBV4-2 and TRBJ1-6, with D unresolved. Germline V gene data show CDR1 as LGHNA and CDR2 as YNFKEQ. The V gene lost 2 bases and the J gene lost 0 bases, with 11 bases spanning the gap. CDR3 length equals 17 residues. The CDR3 loop is CASSQQTWSSYNSPLHF. CDR3 nucleotide sequence: TGTGCCAGCAGCCAACAAACCTGGAGCTCCTATAATTCACCCCTCCACTTT.

There are a few counts of this clonotype. The gene calls are TRBV6-2 or TRBV6-3 and TRBJ2-7; D is tentatively TRBD1 or TRBD2 (5 bases each). The CDR3 is made up of 14 amino acids. Germline V gene lookup returns CDR1 MNHEY and CDR2 SVGEGT. Trimming cost V 6 bases and J 2 bases, with 14 bases left between them. For the CDR3, the DNA is TGTGCCAGCAGCCTCCCGGGACGTACCTACGAGCAGTACGTC. Translation: CASSLPGRTYEQYV.

This clonotype was seen repeatedly, ten times or more. V gene TRBV6-6 combines with J gene TRBJ1-3, with TRBD1 matching over 8 bases. Trimming removed 5 bases from V and 3 bases from J; junction bases left unmatched: 9. Germline V gene data show CDR1 as MNHNY and CDR2 as SVGAGI (reference sequence). The CDR3 runs 16 residues. Here the CDR3 DNA reads TGTGCCAGCAGTAAAGAGACAGGGGCGGGTGGAAACACCATATATTTT. Translation gives CASSKETGAGGNTIYF.

Ten or more counts support this clonotype. The J gene is TRBJ2-2, the V gene TRBV12-3 or TRBV12-4; TRBD2 might be the D (5 bases). The CDR3 is 13 residues long. V shed 3 bases and J shed 7 bases, with 9 bases lying between them. The CDR3 spells CASSFSVGGELFF. Here the CDR3 DNA reads TGTGCCAGCAGTTTTAGCGTGGGCGGGGAGCTGTTTTTT.

In its sample, this clonotype was seen many times. The chain has TRBV28 and TRBJ1-3; tentatively, D is TRBD1 (6 bases). CDR3 length equals 14 residues. Trimming took off 3 bases at V and 4 bases at J, with 10 bases between the two ends. Germline CDR1 reads MDHEN; CDR2 reads SYDVKM. The CDR3 DNA reads TGTGCCAGCAGTTTCCAGGGGCTGGGAAACACCATATATTTT. Translated: CASSFQGLGNTIYF.

This clonotype was observed a handful of times. The V gene is TRBV9, the J gene TRBJ2-1; 15 bases fit TRBD2. Trimming cost V 4 bases and J 3 bases; bases outside gene matches: 11. CDR1 and CDR2 from the germline V gene are SGDLS and YYNGEE. The length of the CDR3 is 19 residues. The CDR3 coding sequence is TGTGCCAGCAGCACGGGGACTAGCGGGGGGAAGCAGGACTACAATGAGCAGTTCTTC. It translates to CASSTGTSGGKQDYNEQFF.

In this sample, this clonotype turned up many times. The V gene is TRBV7-8, the J gene TRBJ1-1, with TRBD1 as a possible D gene (6 bases). The CDR3 runs 14 residues. Germline V gene data show CDR1 as SGHVS and CDR2 as FQNEAQ. Trimming took 3 bases from V and 4 from J, leaving 12 bases between them. This CDR3 is CASSFGDRFTEAFF. In nucleotides, the CDR3 is TGTGCCAGCAGCTTCGGAGACAGGTTCACTGAAGCTTTCTTT.

The chain links TRBV29-1 to TRBJ2-6, with a tentative D call TRBD2 (7 bases). The CDR3 has 17 residues. Trimming removed 1 base at V and 0 bases at J, with 13 bases between. Germline V gene lookup returns CDR1 SQVTM and CDR2 ANQGSEA. The chain's CDR3 is CSVEGRRGGSGANVLTF. The DNA of the CDR3 is TGCAGCGTTGAAGGTAGGAGGGGGGGCTCTGGGGCCAACGTCCTGACTTTC.

This clonotype occurred many times. V gene TRBV7-9 combines with J gene TRBJ1-5; TRBD1 matches at 11 bases. J lost 7 bases, V lost 3 bases, and 11 bases had no gene match. This CDR3 spans 17 amino acids. CDR1 is SEHNR, CDR2 FQNEAQ, per germline (reference sequence). CDR3 coding DNA: TGTGCCAGCAGCTTTCAGGACAGGGGGCGACGGAAACAGCCCCAGCATTTT. Protein sequence: CASSFQDRGRRKQPQHF.

This clonotype was found many times. This sequence joins TRBV6-5 and TRBJ1-2; 9 nucleotides line up with TRBD1. Germline V lookup: CDR1 MNHEY, CDR2 SVGAGI. This CDR3 has 13 residues. V lost 2 bases to trimming and J lost 12 bases; unmatched junction nucleotides: 7. Written as DNA, the CDR3 is TGTGCCAGCAGTTACGGAACAGGGGGCTTAGACACCTTC. This sequence encodes CASSYGTGGLDTF.

The table lists this clonotype with a few counts. The chain uses TRBV2 and TRBJ2-7; no clear D. CDR1 and CDR2 from the germline V gene are SNHLY and FYNNEI. CDR3 length: 12 residues. V gave up 2 bases and J gave up 9 bases, with 11 bases separating them. CDR3 sequence reads: CASSEFLMGQYF. CDR3 in DNA: TGTGCCAGCAGTGAATTCCTTATGGGGCAGTACTTC.

V and J are TRBV20-1 and TRBJ2-3; 7 bases are shared with TRBD2. This CDR3 is 13 amino acids long. V lost 6 bases, J lost 5 bases, and 8 bases stayed unmatched. Germline assignment: CDR1 DFQATT and CDR2 SNEGSKA (reference sequence). The CDR3 nucleotides are TGCAGTGCCCCCCGCTCGGGGGGAGATACGCAGTATTTT. It translates to CSAPRSGGDTQYF.

This clonotype was counted at least ten times. The rearrangement uses TRBV13 and TRBJ2-3; D possibly corresponds to TRBD2 (6 bases). This CDR3 region has 15 residues. The ends were cut back, 5 bases at V and 2 bases at J, with 14 bases in the middle. The germline CDR1 and CDR2 sequences are PRHDT and FYEKMQ (reference sequence). The CDR3 is CASSAGTGYTDTQYF. CDR3 DNA: TGTGCCAGCAGCGCCGGGACTGGATACACAGATACGCAGTATTTT.

Many counts were recorded for this clonotype. This chain connects TRBV20-1 to TRBJ2-7; 8 nucleotides line up with TRBD2. The germline V gene has CDR1 DFQATT and CDR2 SNEGSKA (reference sequence). V shed 5 bases and J 0 bases; nucleotides not matched to a gene: 9. The CDR3 covers 15 residues. CDR3 loop: CSAPGVAGSSYEQYF. CDR3 nucleotide sequence: TGCAGTGCTCCTGGGGTAGCGGGGTCCTCCTACGAGCAGTACTTC.

The chain uses TRBV7-9 and TRBJ2-3, with D tentatively TRBD2 (7 bases). Germline CDR1 is SEHNR and CDR2 is FQNEAQ (reference sequence). Trimming took 4 bases from V and 6 from J, leaving 17 bases between them. The CDR3 extends over 15 amino acids. The CDR3 DNA sequence: TGTGCCAGCAGCTCCATGGGGGGGGGGCCGGATACGCAGTATTTT. It is translated as CASSSMGGGPDTQYF.

The sample holds a few counts of this clonotype. The CDR3 sequence is CASSQDRWTSGGRSYNEQFF. CDR3 DNA sequence: TGTGCCAGCAGCCAAGATCGGTGGACTAGCGGGGGACGATCCTACAATGAGCAGTTCTTC. The chain recombines TRBV14 with TRBJ2-1; 13 nucleotides match TRBD2. The germline V gene has CDR1 SGHDN and CDR2 FVKESK. V dropped 0 bases and J dropped 1; count of bases not matched to a gene: 9. The CDR3 loop spans 20 amino acids.

This clonotype came up a few times. The chain uses TRBV20-1 and TRBJ2-1, with 12 bases identical to TRBD2. Germline loops: CDR1 DFQATT, CDR2 SNEGSKA (reference sequence). The trim removed 5 bases at V and 6 bases at J, leaving 8 bases unmatched. The CDR3 has 15 residues. CDR3: CSAPILAGGLNEQFF. The CDR3 DNA follows: TGCAGTGCTCCCATCCTAGCGGGGGGGCTCAATGAGCAGTTCTTC.